Shown below are 7 T cell receptor beta chains from a single sample sequenced in a study of T cell responses to AZD1222 COVID-19 vaccine. Measured with immunoSEQ multiplex PCR; TCRdb has only the in-frame clones, and not every one. The table records roughly 100,000 clones, 90% of them present only once. Material: peripheral blood, obtained 28 days after the second AZD1222 dose. All receptors come from an adult who received the AZD1222 COVID-19 vaccine.

The chain has TRBV7-8 and TRBJ2-1; TRBD1 agrees at 7 bases. This CDR3 region has 15 residues. V lost 4 bases, J lost 8 bases, and 11 bases stayed unmatched. From germline, CDR1 is SGHVS and CDR2 FQNEAQ. CDR3 coding DNA: TGTGCCAGCAGCTCCCAGCGAGGGGGCAGGGATGAGCAGTTCTTC. It yields the protein CASSSQRGGRDEQFF.

The chain recombines TRBV6-5 with TRBJ2-5, with D tentatively TRBD2 (6 bases). Germline CDR1 reads MNHEY; CDR2 reads SVGAGI. The CDR3 runs 14 residues. With 0 bases removed from V and 4 bases from J, the gap between germline ends came to 9 bases. The CDR3 sequence is CASSYSAGRETQYF. DNA of the CDR3: TGTGCCAGCAGTTACTCGGCGGGGAGAGAGACCCAGTACTTC.

This rearrangement joins TRBV19 to TRBJ2-3, with D possibly being TRBD1 or TRBD2 (5 bases each). Germline assignment: CDR1 LNHDA and CDR2 SQIVND (reference sequence). V gave up 6 bases and J gave up 1 base, with 14 bases separating them. This CDR3 is 15 amino acids long. For the CDR3, the DNA is TGTGCCAGTAGAGGGACGGGGTACCGCACAGATACGCAGTATTTT. Protein sequence: CASRGTGYRTDTQYF.

This chain joins TRBV5-6 and TRBJ2-7; 7 bases align to TRBD1. This CDR3 region has 15 residues. Per germline, CDR1 SGHDT and CDR2 YYEEEE. V was clipped by 5 bases and J by 0 bases; unmatched bases: 8. CDR3 nucleotide sequence: TGTGCCAGCAGGTACGGGACAGCTTCCTCCTACGAGCAGTACTTC. It is translated as CASRYGTASSYEQYF.

The V and J genes are TRBV7-9 and TRBJ1-3; no firm D call. Trimming took off 2 bases at V and 7 bases at J, with 6 bases between the two ends. CDR3 length: 12 amino acids. Germline V CDR1 and CDR2: SEHNR, FQNEAQ (reference sequence). The CDR3 loop is CASSLSGNTIYF. In nucleotides, the CDR3 is TGTGCCAGCAGCTTAAGCGGGAACACCATATATTTT.

The V and J genes are TRBV6-4 and TRBJ2-3; weak D call: TRBD2 (6 bases). Germline assignment: CDR1 MRHNA and CDR2 SNTAGT. Deletions cut 6 bases from V and 0 bases from J, with 10 bases between. CDR3 length: 14 residues. CDR3 bases: TGTGCCAGCAGCGCCGGGACTAGCACAGATACGCAGTATTTT. Translation: CASSAGTSTDTQYF.

This chain links TRBV18 with TRBJ1-1; TRBD1 might be the D (6 bases). In germline, CDR1 is KGHSH, CDR2 LQKENI. Trimming removed 5 bases from V and 0 bases from J, with 10 bases in between. The CDR3 loop spans 14 amino acids. For the CDR3, the DNA is TGTGCCAGCTCAAGGACAGATATGAACACTGAAGCTTTCTTT. Translating gives CASSRTDMNTEAFF.